The rows below give T cell receptor beta chains drawn from one sample of a study of patients and donors after allogeneic stem cell transplantation. Each CDR3 protein gets one entry after TCRdb re-called the RT-PCR reads with MiXCR. Among about 960,000 distinct CDR3 sequences, about 20% were seen once, and the ten largest hold roughly 6%. The sample consisted of blood, either unsorted or a sorted T cell fraction (not recorded which). The receptor set was obtained from a human donor who was either an allogeneic HSCT recipient or a stem cell or donor lymphocyte infusion donor (not recorded which). It is not recorded whose cells these are; they may come from a transplant donor. Both conserved end residues are part of each CDR3. The D gene is left open where the match is weak. Clone size appears in some rows only: once, few, many, or a class for an expanded clone.

abundance,d_gene,j_gene,v_gene,CDR3aa,CDR3nt
few,.,TRBJ2-7,TRBV15,CATSRDLRGLVRVGEQYF,TGTGCCACCAGCAGAGATCTTCGGGGGTTAGTGCGAGTAGGCGAGCAGTACTTC
many,TRBD2,TRBJ2-7,TRBV12-3/TRBV12-4,CASSFTSGSGMYEQYF,TGTGCCAGCAGTTTCACTAGCGGGAGTGGTATGTACGAGCAGTACTTC
.,TRBD2,TRBJ2-1,TRBV20-1,CSASHRRAGGSHNEQFF,TGCAGTGCTTCCCACCGGCGAGCGGGGGGATCCCACAATGAGCAGTTCTTC
.,TRBD2,TRBJ2-7,TRBV3-1,CASSQGVAGYEQYF,TGTGCCAGCAGCCAAGGGGTAGCGGGCTACGAGCAGTACTTC
few,.,TRBJ1-1,TRBV4-1,CASSQMDGGLNTEAFF,TGCGCCAGCAGCCAAATGGATGGGGGCTTGAACACTGAAGCTTTCTTT
.,.,TRBJ1-5,TRBV15,CATGPMGGQPQHF,TGTGCCACCGGTCCTATGGGAGGACAGCCCCAGCATTTT
.,.,TRBJ1-6,TRBV20-1,CSAPTGKNSPLHF,TGCAGTGCCCCGACAGGAAAAAATTCACCCCTCCACTTT
.,.,TRBJ2-4,TRBV28,CASSFGAKPKNIQYF,TGTGCCAGCAGTTTTGGCGCCAAGCCCAAAAACATTCAGTACTTC
.,TRBD1,TRBJ2-2,TRBV12-3/TRBV12-4,CASSFLTGGGTGELFF,TGTGCCAGCAGTTTTTTGACAGGGGGTGGGACCGGGGAGCTGTTTTTT
few,.,TRBJ2-5,TRBV5-4,CASSLLRLGETQYF,TGTGCCAGCAGCTTGCTACGGCTAGGGGAGACCCAGTACTTC
.,TRBD1,TRBJ1-2,TRBV6-2/TRBV6-3,CASSYGTVTYGYTF,TGTGCCAGCAGTTATGGGACAGTCACCTATGGCTACACCTTC
.,TRBD2,TRBJ2-1,TRBV6-1,CASSRAGGLLDEQFF,TGTGCCAGCAGTAGAGCGGGGGGGCTTTTGGATGAGCAGTTCTTC
.,TRBD1,TRBJ2-3,TRBV5-1,CASSLEWDRGTGDTQYF,TGCGCCAGCAGCTTGGAATGGGACAGGGGGACGGGAGATACGCAGTATTTT
.,TRBD1,TRBJ2-5,TRBV24-1,CATPGTAQETQYF,TGTGCCACTCCCGGGACAGCACAAGAGACCCAGTACTTC
.,TRBD1,TRBJ1-1,TRBV12-3/TRBV12-4,CASNFDRATTEAFF,TGTGCCAGCAATTTCGACAGGGCGACCACTGAAGCTTTCTTT
.,.,TRBJ1-2,TRBV5-1,CASSFREEYGYTF,TGCGCCAGCAGCTTCAGGGAGGAGTATGGCTACACCTTC
few,TRBD1,TRBJ2-7,TRBV7-6,CASSLGDRDYYEQYF,TGTGCCAGCAGCCTCGGGGACAGGGACTACTACGAGCAGTACTTC